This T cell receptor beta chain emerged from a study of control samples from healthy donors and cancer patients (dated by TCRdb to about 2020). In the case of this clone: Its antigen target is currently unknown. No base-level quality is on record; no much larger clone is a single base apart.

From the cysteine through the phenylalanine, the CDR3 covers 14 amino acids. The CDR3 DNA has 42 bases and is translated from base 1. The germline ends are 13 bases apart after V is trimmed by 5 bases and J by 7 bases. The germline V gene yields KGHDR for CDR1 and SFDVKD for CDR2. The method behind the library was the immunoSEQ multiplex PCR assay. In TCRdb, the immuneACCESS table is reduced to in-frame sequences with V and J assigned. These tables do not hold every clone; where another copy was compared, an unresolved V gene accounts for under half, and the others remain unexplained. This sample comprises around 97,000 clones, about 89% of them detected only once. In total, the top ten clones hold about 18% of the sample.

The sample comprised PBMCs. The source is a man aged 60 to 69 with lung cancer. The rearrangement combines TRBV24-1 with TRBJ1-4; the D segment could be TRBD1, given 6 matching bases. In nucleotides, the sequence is TGTGCCACCAGTGGACTCACAGGGTTTGAAAAACTGTTTTTT. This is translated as CATSGLTGFEKLFF.